This T cell receptor (beta chain) was documented in a study of blood T cell repertoires in COVID-19. Study-level information: Some COVID-19 samples were acute and others convalescent; all came from the United States, Italy and Spain.

Here immunoSEQ multiplex PCR was the method, and the copy in TCRdb shows in-frame clones only, minus some. The sample holds 140,000 or so clones, about 89% seen once. This study enrolled people aged about 18 to 90 from about two dozen US geographic areas. In assigning cohorts, the study relied on participant-reported clinical history. The study counted Cohort 3 donors as recovered given two negative PCRs, clearance, or symptom resolution. The sequence derives from a man between 60 and 70 years old who had recovered from COVID-19. Sample: PBMCs or T cells enriched from blood (not recorded which).

The CDR3 nucleotides read TGTGCCACCAGTGATCAGGCCTTCCGGGGCACCGGGGAGCTGTTTTTT. Its protein is CATSDQAFRGTGELFF. The rearrangement joins TRBV24-1 to TRBJ2-2, with a weak D call TRBD2 (5 bases). The ends were cut back, 3 bases at V and 4 bases at J, with 14 bases in the middle. This CDR3 spans 16 amino acids. CDR1 is KGHDR and CDR2 is SFDVKD in the germline V gene.